A selection of T cell receptor beta chains follows, all from one sample in a study of cytomegalovirus exposure and HLA in healthy donors. Profiling relied on immunoSEQ multiplex PCR, and the TCRdb table lists in-frame clones only, not all of them. The data show some 130,000 clones, with roughly 79% seen just once and less than 2% held by the top ten. Input material: PBMCs. All receptors derive from a woman aged 45 to 65 in good health and CMV-seronegative. The CDR3 runs from the conserved cysteine through the conserved F or W. The order of the fields is clone size, D gene, V gene, J gene, CDR3 protein, CDR3 DNA. The D gene is left open where the match is weak. Where a row states a size, it is once, few, many or the class of an expanded clone; other rows omit it.

.	TRBD1	TRBV6-5	TRBJ2-7	CASSPPGQKTYEQYF	TGTGCCAGCAGCCCACCGGGACAGAAAACCTACGAGCAGTACTTC
.	.	TRBV7-9	TRBJ1-2	CASSLPRGQGSYGYTF	TGTGCCAGCAGCTTACCCCGCGGGCAGGGGAGCTATGGCTACACCTTC
.	TRBD1	TRBV11-2	TRBJ1-5	CASSPGQGVQPQHF	TGTGCCAGCAGCCCGGGACAGGGGGTTCAGCCCCAGCATTTT
.	.	TRBV5-1	TRBJ1-2	CASSPLTRPEYGYTF	TGCGCCAGCAGCCCACTAACTCGCCCAGAATATGGCTACACCTTC
.	.	TRBV6-4	TRBJ2-1	CASSDQQSVHEQLF	TGTGCCAGCAGTGATCAACAGTCTGTCCATGAGCAGCTCTTC
.	TRBD1	TRBV19	TRBJ1-5	CASSQSRGLSNQPQHF	TGTGCCAGTAGCCAGTCCAGGGGGCTTAGCAATCAGCCCCAGCATTTT
.	.	TRBV7-2	TRBJ2-3	CASSPGVADTQYF	TGTGCCAGCAGCCCCGGAGTAGCAGATACGCAGTATTTT
.	.	TRBV7-2	TRBJ2-3	CASSLGGGAGVYTDTQYF	TGTGCCAGCAGCCTAGGAGGGGGGGCGGGAGTTTATACAGATACGCAGTATTTT
.	.	TRBV15	TRBJ2-5	CATSRGLQETQYF	TGTGCCACCAGCAGGGGACTCCAAGAGACCCAGTACTTC
.	TRBD1	TRBV28	TRBJ1-5	CASSSPGQSNQPQHF	TGTGCCAGCAGTTCCCCGGGACAGTCTAATCAGCCCCAGCATTTT
.	TRBD1	TRBV29-1	TRBJ1-2	CSVVQGGSYGYTF	TGCAGCGTTGTGCAGGGGGGTAGCTATGGCTACACCTTC
few	.	TRBV29-1	TRBJ1-2	CSVGTTSGGRGGYPF	TGCAGCGTTGGGACCACAAGCGGGGGGCGAGGTGGCTACCCCTTC
few	.	TRBV27	TRBJ1-2	CASRAQGTYGYTF	TGTGCCAGCAGAGCGCAGGGTACCTATGGCTACACCTTC
.	TRBD2	TRBV5-1	TRBJ2-1	CASSWTAGGSYNEQFF	TGCGCCAGCAGCTGGACAGCGGGAGGCTCCTACAATGAGCAGTTCTTC
once	.	TRBV5-1	TRBJ1-2	CASSLVGGTTGGYTF	TGCGCCAGCAGCTTGGTGGGGGGGACGACTGGGGGCTACACCTTC
.	TRBD2	TRBV19	TRBJ2-2	CASSTRGDTGELFF	TGTGCCAGTAGTACCCGGGGGGACACCGGGGAGCTGTTTTTT
.	TRBD1	TRBV30	TRBJ1-1	CAWRQGAMNTEAFF	TGTGCCTGGAGGCAGGGGGCCATGAACACTGAAGCTTTCTTT
.	.	TRBV19	TRBJ2-5	CASSISIQETQYF	TGTGCCAGTAGTATCTCTATCCAAGAGACCCAGTACTTC
.	TRBD2	TRBV5-1	TRBJ2-7	CASSLAPLSREGYEQYF	TGCGCCAGCAGCTTGGCCCCCCTGTCGCGGGAGGGGTACGAGCAGTACTTC
once	TRBD2	TRBV15	TRBJ2-7	CATSRPGLDSYEQYF	TGTGCCACCAGCAGACCGGGACTAGACTCCTACGAGCAGTACTTC
few	TRBD1	TRBV19	TRBJ2-6	CASRRGPSGANVLTF	TGTGCCAGTAGGAGGGGGCCGTCTGGGGCCAACGTCCTGACTTTC
.	TRBD1	TRBV5-1	TRBJ2-7	CASSSGTGEYEQYF	TGCGCCAGCAGCTCAGGGACAGGGGAATACGAGCAGTACTTC
few	.	TRBV28	TRBJ1-5	CASSAPRGTYSNQPQHF	TGTGCCAGCAGTGCTCCCAGGGGAACTTATAGCAATCAGCCCCAGCATTTT
.	.	TRBV29-1	TRBJ2-3	CSVEVFLALTDTQYF	TGCAGCGTTGAAGTCTTCCTAGCGCTCACAGATACGCAGTATTTT
.	TRBD1	TRBV4-1	TRBJ1-2	CASSSQPGTANNYGYTF	TGCGCCAGCAGCTCACAACCCGGGACAGCGAATAACTATGGCTACACCTTC
.	TRBD1	TRBV19	TRBJ1-2	CASLPHPGQGIYGYTF	TGTGCCAGTCTACCTCATCCGGGACAGGGAATCTATGGCTACACCTTC
.	TRBD1	TRBV30	TRBJ1-5	CAWSQGGGSQPQHF	TGTGCCTGGAGTCAAGGAGGGGGCAGCCAGCCCCAGCATTTT
.	TRBD1	TRBV5-6	TRBJ1-2	CASSLPGTGGALGYPF	TGTGCCAGCAGCCTGCCCGGGACAGGGGGCGCTCTTGGCTACCCCTTC
.	.	TRBV29-1	TRBJ2-7	CSVEVQGLRGEQYF	TGCAGCGTTGAGGTTCAGGGCCTGAGAGGCGAGCAGTACTTC
.	.	TRBV28	TRBJ1-1	CASSPHIGGRDTEAFF	TGTGCCAGCAGTCCCCATATAGGCGGGAGAGACACTGAAGCTTTCTTT
.	TRBD1	TRBV6-5	TRBJ1-2	CASSYSTGGSWGYTF	TGTGCCAGCAGTTACTCGACAGGGGGCTCGTGGGGCTACACCTTC
.	.	TRBV11-2	TRBJ1-1	CASSLGGGMVTEAFF	TGTGCCAGCAGCTTAGGGGGGGGTATGGTAACTGAAGCTTTCTTT
.	.	TRBV11-2	TRBJ1-2	CASSNRRNYGYTF	TGTGCCAGCAGCAACAGGAGAAACTATGGCTACACCTTC
.	TRBD2	TRBV5-6	TRBJ2-5	CASSSLGGQETQYF	TGTGCCAGCAGCTCTCTGGGGGGGCAAGAGACCCAGTACTTC
once	TRBD1	TRBV28	TRBJ1-2	CASSLDRDGGYTF	TGTGCCAGCAGTTTAGACAGGGATGGCGGCTACACCTTC
.	TRBD1	TRBV19	TRBJ1-5	CASRGELDRNQPQHF	TGTGCCAGTAGAGGAGAACTGGACAGGAATCAGCCCCAGCATTTT
.	.	TRBV6-5	TRBJ2-6	CASSYSTGSGANVLTF	TGTGCCAGCAGTTACTCGACAGGTTCTGGGGCCAACGTCCTGACTTTC
.	.	TRBV28	TRBJ2-1	CASNDAADKYYNEQFF	TGTGCCAGCAATGACGCAGCGGATAAATATTACAATGAGCAGTTCTTC
.	.	TRBV28	TRBJ2-1	CASSYGVGGRLNEQFF	TGTGCCAGCAGTTATGGAGTGGGGGGGCGCTTAAATGAGCAGTTCTTC